Presented here are 22 T cell receptor beta chains from one specimen sequenced in a study of glioma-infiltrating T cells after dendritic cell vaccination. The method was immunoSEQ multiplex PCR; TCRdb's version includes in-frame clones alone and lacks a portion of them. The sample has tens of thousands of clones; 85% are singletons. Sample time point: after dendritic cell vaccination, including at tumor progression/relapse. Sequencing used blood, obtained after dendritic cell vaccination. The origin of the receptors is a human donor with glioblastoma.

The chain combines TRBV9 with TRBJ1-2; 7 bases agree with TRBD1. Germline trimming cut 5 bases from V and 3 bases from J; bases unmatched to any gene: 10. Per the germline V gene, CDR1 is SGDLS and CDR2 is YYNGEE. This CDR3 spans 15 amino acids. The CDR3 sequence: CASRFRDSEYYGYTF. The CDR3 DNA reads as TGTGCCAGCAGATTCCGGGACAGCGAGTACTATGGCTACACCTTC.

J is TRBJ2-2 and V is TRBV7-2; D gene unclear. Between the trimmed V and J ends, which lost 1 base and 4 bases, there was a span of 10 bases. CDR1 and CDR2 from the germline V gene are SGHTA and FQGNSA. The CDR3 loop spans 15 amino acids. DNA of the CDR3: TGTGCCAGCAGCTTAGTCGGGTCGGTCACCGGGGAGCTGTTTTTT. Amino acid sequence: CASSLVGSVTGELFF. Combining the CDR3 with reference TRBV7-2 and TRBJ2-2 gives the whole variable domain GAGVSQSPSNKVTEKGKDVELRCDPISGHTALYWYRQSLGQGLEFLIYFQGNSAPDKSGLPSDRFSAERTGGSVSTLTIQRTQQEDSAVYLCASSLVGSVTGELFFGEGSRLTVL.

The chain combines TRBV14 with TRBJ1-5, with D maybe TRBD1 (6 bases). V was pared by 0 bases and J by 2 bases, with 26 bases between. The CDR3 consists of 21 residues. CDR1 SGHDN and CDR2 FVKESK come from the germline V gene. The CDR3 DNA reads TGTGCCAGCAGCCAAGATGAACCCTCGGATACGCAGGGGACGCGCAATCAGCCCCAGCATTTT. This translates into CASSQDEPSDTQGTRNQPQHF. Complete variable domain (other parts from reference TRBV14 and TRBJ1-5): EAGVTQFPSHSVIEKGQTVTLRCDPISGHDNLYWYRRVMGKEIKFLLHFVKESKQDESGMPNNRFLAERTGGTYSTLKVQPAELEDSGVYFCASSQDEPSDTQGTRNQPQHFGDGTRLSIL.

This chain joins TRBV9 and TRBJ2-5, with D unresolved. Germline V lookup: CDR1 SGDLS, CDR2 YYNGEE. CDR3 size: 14 residues. V shed 0 bases and J shed 5 bases, with 11 bases lying between them. The CDR3 sequence is CASSVAEVRETQYF. In DNA form, the CDR3 reads TGTGCCAGCAGCGTAGCTGAGGTCCGGGAGACCCAGTACTTC. The full variable domain, rest sourced from reference TRBV9 and TRBJ2-5, is DSGVTQTPKHLITATGQRVTLRCSPRSGDLSVYWYQQSLDQGLQFLIQYYNGEERAKGNILERFSAQQFPDLHSELNLSSLELGDSALYFCASSVAEVRETQYFGPGTRLLVL.

This clone was counted a single time. This CDR3 reads CASSPGISGTYEQYF. CDR3 in DNA: TGTGCCAGCAGTCCCGGGATTAGCGGAACCTACGAGCAGTACTTC. This chain connects TRBV6-5 to TRBJ2-7; a possible D gene is TRBD2 (6 bases). CDR3 length equals 15 residues. CDR1 and CDR2 from the germline V gene are MNHEY and SVGAGI. V was cut by 5 bases and J by 2 bases, with 16 bases left in between.

This clone was observed a handful of times. J is TRBJ2-5 and V is TRBV7-2, with D possibly being TRBD2 (6 bases). CDR3 length: 15 amino acids. Trimming cost V 7 bases and J 0 bases, with 15 bases left between them. Germline loops: CDR1 SGHTA, CDR2 FQGNSA. Here the CDR3 reads CASTRRGINQETQYF. The CDR3 DNA reads as TGTGCCAGCACCCGACGGGGGATCAACCAAGAGACCCAGTACTTC.

The rearrangement joins TRBV27 to TRBJ1-2; possibly TRBD1 for D (5 bases). Between the trimmed V and J ends, which lost 4 bases and 1 base, there was a span of 7 bases. Germline V lookup: CDR1 MNHEY, CDR2 SMNVEV (reference sequence). The CDR3 covers 13 residues. The CDR3 spells CASSSQGNYGYTF. CDR3 nucleotide sequence: TGTGCCAGCAGTTCTCAGGGTAACTATGGCTACACCTTC.

The rearrangement links TRBV7-6 to TRBJ2-5; weak D call: TRBD2 (7 bases). V lost 2 bases and J lost 3, with 10 bases in between. The CDR3 contains 14 residues. Germline V gene sequence: CDR1 SGHVS, CDR2 FNYEAQ. The CDR3 loop is CASSLRGGEETQYF. DNA of the CDR3: TGTGCCAGCAGCTTAAGGGGGGGGGAAGAGACCCAGTACTTC.

The gene calls are TRBV18 and TRBJ2-1, with TRBD2 identical over 7 bases. With 6 bases clipped from V and 2 bases from J, the junction kept 7 bases outside the gene matches. This CDR3 has 15 amino acids. The germline V gene encodes CDR1 KGHSH and CDR2 LQKENI. CDR3 amino acids: CASSGGSGTYNEQFF. CDR3 nucleotides: TGTGCCAGCTCCGGCGGGAGTGGGACCTACAATGAGCAGTTCTTC.

The chain has TRBV14 and TRBJ1-2; 10 nucleotides agree with TRBD1. The CDR3 loop spans 17 amino acids. The J segment lost 3 bases and the V segment lost 2 bases, leaving 9 bases of the junction unmatched. CDR1 is SGHDN, CDR2 FVKESK, per germline. The CDR3 DNA is TGTGCCAGCAGCCAATGGGGACAGGGGTCATTGGACTATGGCTACACCTTC. The encoded protein is CASSQWGQGSLDYGYTF.

The chain carries TRBV6-5 and TRBJ1-6; 7 bases fit TRBD1. Germline V gives CDR1 MNHEY, CDR2 SVGAGI. Trimming removed 7 bases from V and 5 bases from J; junction bases left unmatched: 8. The CDR3 covers 15 residues. CDR3 amino acids: CASNSGTEDNSPLHF. The CDR3 region has the DNA TGTGCCAGCAATTCCGGGACAGAGGATAATTCACCCCTCCACTTT.

A single count supports this clone. This chain joins TRBV6-1 and TRBJ1-5; 9 nucleotides agree with TRBD1. The CDR3 consists of 22 residues. V lost 0 bases and J lost 4; bases outside the gene matches: 22. Per the germline V gene, CDR1 is MNHNS and CDR2 is SASEGT. CDR3 sequence (DNA): TGTGCCAGCAGTGAAGCCAGGGCCGTTTCGGGACAGGGTTATATGAGGAATCAGCCCCAGCATTTT. This codes for CASSEARAVSGQGYMRNQPQHF.

The chain has TRBV29-1 and TRBJ2-3; 7 positions match TRBD2. CDR1 SQVTM and CDR2 ANQGSEA come from the germline V gene. This CDR3 region has 15 residues. The trim removed 2 bases at V and 4 bases at J, leaving 9 bases unmatched. The CDR3 here is CSVEPPRTRADTQYF. CDR3 nucleotides: TGCAGCGTTGAACCTCCTAGGACTAGGGCAGATACGCAGTATTTT.

This clone has a single count. The V call is TRBV7-2, the J call TRBJ2-2; 8 bases are shared with TRBD1. The CDR3 runs to 15 residues. Germline CDR1 SGHTA, CDR2 FQGNSA. After removal of 5 bases from V and 4 bases from J, the junction contained 6 bases not matched to a gene. The CDR3 reads CASSPQDRVTGELFF. The CDR3 nucleotides are TGTGCCAGCAGCCCCCAGGACAGGGTCACCGGGGAGCTGTTTTTT. Supplemented by reference TRBV7-2 and TRBJ2-2, the full variable domain reads GAGVSQSPSNKVTEKGKDVELRCDPISGHTALYWYRQSLGQGLEFLIYFQGNSAPDKSGLPSDRFSAERTGGSVSTLTIQRTQQEDSAVYLCASSPQDRVTGELFFGEGSRLTVL.

The CDR3 DNA reads as TGTGCCAGCATGCGGACAGCCTACAATGAGCAGTTCTTC. Translation gives CASMRTAYNEQFF. The V gene is TRBV7-8, the J gene TRBJ2-1, with a possible D match to TRBD1 (6 bases). Looked up from germline, CDR1 is SGHVS and CDR2 is FQNEAQ. The CDR3 consists of 13 residues. V gave up 7 bases and J gave up 2 bases, with 9 bases separating them.

The rearrangement joins TRBV5-3 to TRBJ1-1, with TRBD1 as a possible D gene (5 bases). TRBV5-3 is filed as an ORF, its function uncertain. The CDR3 runs to 16 residues. Trimming stripped 0 bases from V and 4 bases from J, with 16 bases between. DNA of the CDR3: TGTGCCAGAAGCTTGGCCTGTCATAGGAGGGGCACTGAAGCTTTCTTT. Its translation is CARSLACHRRGTEAFF.

The chain employs TRBV6-5 and TRBJ2-5, with D unclear. Deletions cut 7 bases from V and 4 bases from J, with 19 bases between. The CDR3 spans 15 residues. In germline, CDR1 is MNHEY, CDR2 SVGAGI. The CDR3 sequence: CASISGTAAGETQYF. The CDR3 DNA reads as TGTGCCAGCATCTCAGGCACTGCCGCAGGAGAGACCCAGTACTTC.

This CDR3 is CSVGGGLPETQYF. CDR3 bases: TGCAGCGTTGGCGGGGGGTTGCCAGAGACCCAGTACTTC. This sequence joins TRBV29-1 and TRBJ2-5; 8 positions match TRBD2. Germline lookup yields CDR1 SQVTM and CDR2 ANQGSEA. The junction had 5 bases not matched to a gene; V was cut back by 4 bases and J by 4 bases. The CDR3 is made up of 13 amino acids.

The chain couples TRBV10-3 to TRBJ2-7, with a tentative D call TRBD1 (6 bases). Looked up from germline, CDR1 is ENHRY and CDR2 is SYGVKD. Trimming removed 2 bases at V and 5 bases at J, with 16 bases between. This CDR3 spans 15 amino acids. In nucleotides, the CDR3 is TGTGCCATCAGTGAGCCCAGGGGTACTGATAACGAGCAGTACTTC. It encodes CAISEPRGTDNEQYF.

The chain couples TRBV7-6 to TRBJ2-2; TRBD2 matches at 7 bases. Germline V gene lookup returns CDR1 SGHVS and CDR2 FNYEAQ. The CDR3 is 16 amino acids. Germline trimming cut 1 base from V and 2 bases from J; bases unmatched to any gene: 4. Here the CDR3 DNA reads TGTGCCAGCAGCTTAGTCGGGGGGACCAACACCGGGGAGCTGTTTTTT. Translation gives CASSLVGGTNTGELFF.

V gene TRBV6-5 combines with J gene TRBJ1-4; no firm D call. Germline assignment: CDR1 MNHEY and CDR2 SVGAGI. V shed 6 bases and J shed 10 bases, with 12 bases lying between them. The CDR3 runs to 12 residues. The CDR3 DNA is TGTGCCAGCAGCCCCGCTATTGGAAAACTGTTTTTT. This translates into CASSPAIGKLFF.

The chain employs TRBV7-2 and TRBJ2-3; 10 positions match TRBD2. This CDR3 contains 16 residues. Germline lookup yields CDR1 SGHTA and CDR2 FQGNSA. V dropped 0 bases and J dropped 7; count of bases not matched to a gene: 7. The CDR3 reads CASSLAYLAGGYTQYF. The CDR3 bases are TGTGCCAGCAGCTTAGCTTATTTAGCGGGGGGCTATACGCAGTATTTT.